The 28 T cell receptor beta chains in this list originate from one sample, sequenced in a study of blood T cell repertoires in COVID-19 (dated by TCRdb to 2018 to 2021). The library was obtained by the immunoSEQ multiplex PCR assay. TCRdb provides this immuneACCESS table in a form limited to in-frame rearrangements. Some clones are lacking; in checked studies, under half of them reflect an unresolved V gene, and why the rest are absent is not known. This sample has under 200,000 clones in its table, and approximately 86% of those were observed once. Under 2.5% of the sample belongs to the ten largest clones. The material sequenced was peripheral blood. These receptors all come from an older man with active or convalescent COVID-19.

V and J are TRBV7-2 and TRBJ2-2, with 12 nucleotides matching TRBD2. V was clipped by 5 bases and J by 3 bases; unmatched bases: 4. CDR1 is SGHTA and CDR2 is FQGNSA in the germline V gene. The CDR3 extends over 16 amino acids. CDR3 DNA: TGTGCCAGCAGCCCCGGACTAGCGGGGTACACCGGGGAGCTGTTTTTT. It specifies CASSPGLAGYTGELFF.

In this sample, this clone turned up a few times. The chain joins TRBV11-2 to TRBJ2-2, with D unclear. The CDR3 covers 13 residues. The germline V gene has CDR1 SGHAT and CDR2 FQNNGV. Trimming removed 3 bases at V and 4 bases at J, with 6 bases between. The CDR3 DNA is TGTGCCAGCAGCTTCGGTGTCACCGGGGAGCTGTTTTTT. This encodes CASSFGVTGELFF. Complete variable domain (other parts from reference TRBV11-2 and TRBJ2-2): EAGVAQSPRYKIIEKRQSVAFWCNPISGHATLYWYQQILGQGPKLLIQFQNNGVVDDSQLPKDRFSAERLKGVDSTLKIQPAKLEDSAVYLCASSFGVTGELFFGEGSRLTVL.

This sequence joins TRBV5-1 and TRBJ2-7, with 8 bases that match TRBD1. Germline trimming cut 0 bases from V and 5 bases from J; bases unmatched to any gene: 4. Germline CDR1 and CDR2: SGHRS and YFSETQ. The CDR3 sequence is 14 residues long. The CDR3 sequence is CASSLDRGFDEQYF. DNA for the CDR3: TGCGCCAGCAGCTTGGACAGGGGGTTCGACGAGCAGTACTTC. The variable domain in full, completed from reference TRBV5-1 and TRBJ2-7, reads KAGVTQTPRYLIKTRGQQVTLSCSPISGHRSVSWYQQTPGQGLQFLFEYFSETQRNKGNFPGRFSGRQFSNSRSEMNVSTLELGDSALYLCASSLDRGFDEQYFGPGTRLTVT.

V and J are TRBV15 and TRBJ2-1; 8 bases map to TRBD2. This CDR3 has 17 amino acids. Germline trimming cut 1 base from V and 1 base from J; bases unmatched to any gene: 6. Germline V CDR1 and CDR2: LNHNV, YYDKDF (reference sequence). CDR3 DNA sequence: TGTGCCACCAGCAGAGGAGCGGGAGCCGCTTCCTACAATGAGCAGTTCTTC. As protein: CATSRGAGAASYNEQFF.

This chain joins TRBV5-5 and TRBJ2-2; 9 bases line up with TRBD1. Germline CDR1 reads SGHKS; CDR2 reads YYEKEE (reference sequence). This CDR3 comprises 15 residues. J lost 4 bases, V lost 2 bases, and 3 bases had no gene match. CDR3 in DNA: TGTGCCAGCAGCTTCTGGACAGGGGTCACCGGGGAGCTGTTTTTT. Translating it yields CASSFWTGVTGELFF.

This rearrangement joins TRBV19 to TRBJ2-5; D perhaps matches TRBD1 (5 bases). The CDR3 has 12 amino acids. Germline V gene data show CDR1 as LNHDA and CDR2 as SQIVND (reference sequence). The V gene lost 3 bases and the J gene lost 5 bases, with 7 bases spanning the gap. CDR3 DNA: TGTGCCAGTAGTATCAAGGGGGAGACCCAGTACTTC. Its protein is CASSIKGETQYF.

This sequence joins TRBV6-5 and TRBJ1-3; D is uncertain. CDR3 length: 14 amino acids. Trimming took off 4 bases at V and 4 bases at J, with 11 bases between the two ends. CDR1 and CDR2 (germline): MNHEY, SVGAGI. The CDR3 DNA follows: TGTGCCAGCAGTTCCATTAGTCTCGGAAACACCATATATTTT. It encodes CASSSISLGNTIYF.

V gene TRBV5-6 combines with J gene TRBJ2-2; D not resolved. Trimming left V 0 bases short and J 4 bases short, with 7 bases between. The germline gives CDR1 SGHDT, CDR2 YYEEEE. The CDR3 totals 14 residues. The CDR3 loop reads CASSLVSGTGELFF. CDR3 coding DNA: TGTGCCAGCAGCTTGGTTTCAGGCACCGGGGAGCTGTTTTTT.

The chain employs TRBV29-1 and TRBJ1-2; 7 bases align to TRBD1. This CDR3 is 13 amino acids long. V lost 1 base and J lost 7; bases outside the gene matches: 6. Germline CDR1 SQVTM, CDR2 ANQGSEA. The CDR3 DNA follows: TGCAGCGTTGAAGTCCAACAGGGGCTTGGCTACACCTTC. Translating gives CSVEVQQGLGYTF.

The CDR3 nucleotides are TGTGCCAGCAGCCCAAGGGACAAGAACACCGGGGAGCTGTTTTTT. It encodes CASSPRDKNTGELFF. The chain is built from TRBV7-8 and TRBJ2-2, with a possible D match to TRBD1 (6 bases). The CDR3 spans 15 residues. V lost 5 bases and J 1 base, leaving 11 bases between the germline ends. Germline V gene lookup returns CDR1 SGHVS and CDR2 FQNEAQ.

The genes are TRBV7-4 and TRBJ2-1, with 8 bases aligning to TRBD1. V lost 4 bases, J lost 5 bases, and 16 bases stayed unmatched. This CDR3 spans 18 amino acids. Germline CDR1 SGHVT, CDR2 SQSDAQ. The CDR3, as DNA: TGTGCCAGCAGCTCCACGCAGACGACAGGGGAGGACAACAATGAGCAGTTCTTC. Translated, it gives CASSSTQTTGEDNNEQFF.

J is TRBJ2-3 and V is TRBV7-9, with D uncertain. The germline CDR1 and CDR2 sequences are SEHNR and FQNEAQ (reference sequence). The germline V and J ends were trimmed by 5 bases and 0 bases, with 9 bases remaining between them. This CDR3 contains 14 residues. The CDR3 loop reads CASSPLPSTDTQYF. In nucleotides, the CDR3 is TGTGCCAGCAGCCCACTACCTAGCACAGATACGCAGTATTTT.

The genes are TRBV30 and TRBJ1-1, with TRBD1 matching 7 bases. The V gene end was trimmed by 3 bases and the J gene end by 4 bases; junction bases not matched to a gene: 5. This CDR3 spans 13 amino acids. Germline V gives CDR1 GTSNPN, CDR2 SVGIG (reference sequence). CDR3 in DNA: TGTGCCTGGAGCCGACAGGGTTTCACTGAAGCTTTCTTT. Its translation: CAWSRQGFTEAFF. Combining the CDR3 with reference TRBV30 and TRBJ1-1 gives the whole variable domain SQTIHQWPATLVQPVGSPLSLECTVEGTSNPNLYWYRQAAGRGLQLLFYSVGIGQISSEVPQNLSASRPQDRQFILSSKKLLLSDSGFYLCAWSRQGFTEAFFGQGTRLTVV.

This chain joins TRBV18 and TRBJ1-1; D is possibly TRBD1 (5 bases). Germline V lookup: CDR1 KGHSH, CDR2 LQKENI. The CDR3 contains 13 residues. V lost 5 bases and J lost 5, with 12 bases in between. CDR3 sequence: CASSWGDWTEAFF. In DNA form, the CDR3 reads TGTGCCAGCTCATGGGGGGATTGGACTGAAGCTTTCTTT.

The chain recombines TRBV19 with TRBJ2-1, with TRBD2 as a possible D gene (5 bases). Germline V gives CDR1 LNHDA, CDR2 SQIVND (reference sequence). The CDR3 covers 17 residues. The germline V and J ends were trimmed by 6 bases and 0 bases, with 18 bases remaining between them. The CDR3: CASRPPRVKSSYNEQFF. For the CDR3, the DNA is TGTGCCAGTAGACCCCCGAGGGTTAAAAGCTCCTACAATGAGCAGTTCTTC.

The J gene is TRBJ2-7, the V gene TRBV11-2, with 11 bases identical to TRBD2. The CDR3 runs 16 residues. In germline, CDR1 is SGHAT, CDR2 FQNNGV. Losses at the gene ends were 0 bases for V and 6 bases for J; bases not matched to a gene: 7. For the CDR3, the DNA is TGTGCCAGCAGCTTAGATTCAGGGCTAGCGGGAGGCGAGCAGTACTTC. Amino acid sequence: CASSLDSGLAGGEQYF.

The genes are TRBV5-1 and TRBJ2-1; 10 bases align to TRBD2. V was pared by 4 bases and J by 6 bases, with 10 bases of the junction left unmatched. This CDR3 comprises 16 residues. Germline CDR1 SGHRS, CDR2 YFSETQ. CDR3 sequence: CASSPRSGGAVNEQFF. CDR3 in DNA: TGCGCCAGCAGCCCCAGAAGCGGGGGGGCTGTCAATGAGCAGTTCTTC.

This clone was detected a few times. The V and J genes are TRBV29-1 and TRBJ1-1; possibly TRBD1 for D (5 bases). The V gene's germline CDR1 is SQVTM and CDR2 ANQGSEA. The length of the CDR3 is 14 residues. V lost 4 bases and J 1 base, leaving 13 bases between the germline ends. The CDR3 loop reads CSVVAGTGNTEAFF. CDR3 DNA sequence: TGCAGCGTTGTTGCGGGGACCGGGAACACTGAAGCTTTCTTT. Full variable domain (remainder filled in from reference TRBV29-1 and TRBJ1-1): SAVISQKPSRDICQRGTSLTIQCQVDSQVTMMFWYRQQPGQSLTLIATANQGSEATYESGFVIDKFPISRPNLTFSTLTVSNMSPEDSSIYLCSVVAGTGNTEAFFGQGTRLTVV.

J is TRBJ2-5 and V is TRBV29-1, with TRBD1 as a possible D gene (6 bases). The CDR3 is made up of 13 amino acids. V shed 7 bases and J shed 0 bases, with 12 bases lying between them. Germline CDR1 reads SQVTM; CDR2 reads ANQGSEA. The CDR3: CSALQGNQETQYF. The CDR3, as DNA: TGCAGCGCGCTACAGGGTAACCAAGAGACCCAGTACTTC. Complete variable domain (other parts from reference TRBV29-1 and TRBJ2-5): SAVISQKPSRDICQRGTSLTIQCQVDSQVTMMFWYRQQPGQSLTLIATANQGSEATYESGFVIDKFPISRPNLTFSTLTVSNMSPEDSSIYLCSALQGNQETQYFGPGTRLLVL.

The chain joins TRBV29-1 to TRBJ2-2; TRBD2 matches 10 bases. This CDR3 has 16 residues. Germline lookup yields CDR1 SQVTM and CDR2 ANQGSEA. Losses at the gene ends were 5 bases for V and 5 bases for J; bases not matched to a gene: 11. As DNA, the CDR3 is TGCAGCGTTAGGGCTAGCGGGAGATATACGACCGGGGAGCTGTTTTTT. Translated, it gives CSVRASGRYTTGELFF.

This clone has a single count. The rearrangement joins TRBV28 to TRBJ1-3, with unresolved D. Germline V CDR1 and CDR2: MDHEN, SYDVKM. The CDR3 is 12 residues long. The V end lost 3 bases, the J end lost 4 bases, and 4 bases lay between the germline ends. The DNA of the CDR3 is TGTGCCAGCAGTTTCCCAGGAAACACCATATATTTT. Translation: CASSFPGNTIYF.

In DNA form, the CDR3 reads TGCGCCGTGGGGGGAAGTTCACCCCTCCACTTT. Its protein is CAVGGSSPLHF. This chain connects TRBV10-1 to TRBJ1-6; a weak D match, TRBD1 (5 bases). V was cut by 11 bases and J by 9 bases, with 11 bases left in between. The CDR3 extends over 11 amino acids. Germline values: CDR1 WNHNN, CDR2 SYGVQD (reference sequence).

V and J are TRBV11-2 and TRBJ2-5; TRBD2 aligns across 9 bases. Germline V gives CDR1 SGHAT, CDR2 FQNNGV. The CDR3 totals 16 residues. V was clipped by 5 bases and J by 1 base; unmatched bases: 8. The chain's CDR3 is CASSPRTSVSQETQYF. In DNA form, the CDR3 reads TGTGCCAGCAGCCCCCGGACTAGCGTTTCCCAAGAGACCCAGTACTTC.

This chain joins TRBV9 and TRBJ2-1; D uncertain. This CDR3 is built from 13 residues. Trimming stripped 0 bases from V and 8 bases from J, with 9 bases between. The V gene's germline CDR1 is SGDLS and CDR2 YYNGEE. The DNA of the CDR3 is TGTGCCAGCAGCGTAGCGCCTACGGATGAGCAGTTCTTC. Its translation: CASSVAPTDEQFF.

This clone was observed a single time. J is TRBJ2-7 and V is TRBV24-1, with TRBD1 matching 11 bases. Losses at the gene ends were 3 bases for V and 4 bases for J; bases not matched to a gene: 4. The CDR3 has 15 amino acids. CDR1 and CDR2 (germline): KGHDR, SFDVKD. The chain's CDR3 is CATSDRTGGKYEQYF. Written as DNA, the CDR3 is TGTGCCACCAGTGATCGGACAGGGGGCAAGTACGAGCAGTACTTC.

V is TRBV28 and J is TRBJ1-2, with TRBD1 as a possible D gene (5 bases). Germline CDR1 is MDHEN and CDR2 is SYDVKM. This CDR3 has 13 residues. Trimming stripped 6 bases from V and 4 bases from J, with 12 bases between. CDR3 loop: CASSAGYLYGYTF. CDR3 DNA: TGTGCCAGCAGCGCAGGGTACCTCTATGGCTACACCTTC.

The chain recombines TRBV28 with TRBJ2-5; 9 bases are a match to TRBD1. V dropped 2 bases and J dropped 4; count of bases not matched to a gene: 8. CDR1 MDHEN and CDR2 SYDVKM come from the germline V gene. This CDR3 is 16 amino acids long. DNA for the CDR3: TGTGCCAGCAGTTTAAGTTTGACAGGGGGGGGAGAGACCCAGTACTTC. This gives the protein CASSLSLTGGGETQYF.

This clone appeared a few times. The rearrangement links TRBV28 to TRBJ2-7; D possibly corresponds to TRBD1 (6 bases). This CDR3 is 16 amino acids long. Germline lookup yields CDR1 MDHEN and CDR2 SYDVKM. Trimming cost V 3 bases and J 0 bases, with 15 bases left between them. The DNA for the CDR3 is TGTGCCAGCAGTTTGACCAGGGGCGCGAACTCCTACGAGCAGTACTTC. Residues: CASSLTRGANSYEQYF.